The present TCR beta chain was sequenced within a study of blood T cell repertoires in COVID-19. Looking at the study overall: COVID-19 samples from acute and convalescent phases originated in the United States, Italy and Spain. T cells, B-cell-depleted T cells, or PBMCs supplied cDNA or gDNA.

The germline V gene has CDR1 MGHRA and CDR2 YSYEKL. The CDR3 sequence is 15 residues long. Losses at the gene ends were 4 bases for V and 6 bases for J; bases not matched to a gene: 6. Per the original methods: Amplification from reference gene primers served as the basis for estimated nucleated cell counts. The assay was immunoSEQ multiplex PCR, and TCRdb's table has in-frame clones only and misses some. The DNA gave D and trimming, while V, J and clone size come from that table. The sample records 77,000 or so clones, roughly 83% being singletons. The TCR originated in a woman aged 60-75 years with acute or convalescent COVID-19. The sequencing sample was made of peripheral blood. The chain employs TRBV4-1 and TRBJ1-6; TRBD1 aligns across 7 bases. The CDR3 coding sequence is TGCGCCAGCAGCCTAGGGGACAGACCTAATTCACCCCTCCACTTT. This encodes CASSLGDRPNSPLHF.